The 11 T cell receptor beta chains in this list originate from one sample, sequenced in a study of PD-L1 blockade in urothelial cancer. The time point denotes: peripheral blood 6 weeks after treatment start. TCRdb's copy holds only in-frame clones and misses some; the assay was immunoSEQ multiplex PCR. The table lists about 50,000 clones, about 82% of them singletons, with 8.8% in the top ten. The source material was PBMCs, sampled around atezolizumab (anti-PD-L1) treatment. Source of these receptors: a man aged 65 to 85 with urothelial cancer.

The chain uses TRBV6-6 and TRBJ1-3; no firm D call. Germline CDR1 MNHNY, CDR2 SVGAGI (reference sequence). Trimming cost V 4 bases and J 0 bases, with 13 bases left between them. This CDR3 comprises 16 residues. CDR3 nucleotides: TGTGCCAGCAGTTCCACCGACAACCCCTCTGGAAACACCATATATTTT. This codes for CASSSTDNPSGNTIYF.

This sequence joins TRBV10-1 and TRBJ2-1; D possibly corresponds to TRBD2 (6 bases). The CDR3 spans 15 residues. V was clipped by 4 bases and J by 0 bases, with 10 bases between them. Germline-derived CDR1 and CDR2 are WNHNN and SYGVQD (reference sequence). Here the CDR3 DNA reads TGCGCCAGCAGTGGACGCGGGATCTCCTACAATGAGCAGTTCTTC. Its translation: CASSGRGISYNEQFF.

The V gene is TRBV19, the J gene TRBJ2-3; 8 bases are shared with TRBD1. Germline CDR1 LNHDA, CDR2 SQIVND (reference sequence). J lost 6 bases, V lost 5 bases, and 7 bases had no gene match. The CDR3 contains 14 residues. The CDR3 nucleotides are TGTGCCAGTAGTGGACAGGGTCGGGGCGATACGCAGTATTTT. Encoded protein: CASSGQGRGDTQYF. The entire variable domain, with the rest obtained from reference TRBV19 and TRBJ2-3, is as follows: DGGITQSPKYLFRKEGQNVTLSCEQNLNHDAMYWYRQDPGQGLRLIYYSQIVNDFQKGDIAEGYSVSREKKESFPLTVTSAQKNPTAFYLCASSGQGRGDTQYFGPGTRLTVL.

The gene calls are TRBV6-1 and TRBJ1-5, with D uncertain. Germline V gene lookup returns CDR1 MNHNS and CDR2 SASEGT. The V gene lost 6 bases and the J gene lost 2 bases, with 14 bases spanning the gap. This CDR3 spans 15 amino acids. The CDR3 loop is CASSDQVMGNQPQHF. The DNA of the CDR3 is TGTGCCAGCAGCGACCAGGTTATGGGCAATCAGCCCCAGCATTTT.

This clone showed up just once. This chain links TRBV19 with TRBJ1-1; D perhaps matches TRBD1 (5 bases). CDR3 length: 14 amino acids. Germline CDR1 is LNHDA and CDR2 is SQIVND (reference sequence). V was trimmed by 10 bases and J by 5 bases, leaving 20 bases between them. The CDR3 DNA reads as TGTGCCACAACCCGAGGGGAGGGTAGTACTGAAGCTTTCTTT. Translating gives CATTRGEGSTEAFF.

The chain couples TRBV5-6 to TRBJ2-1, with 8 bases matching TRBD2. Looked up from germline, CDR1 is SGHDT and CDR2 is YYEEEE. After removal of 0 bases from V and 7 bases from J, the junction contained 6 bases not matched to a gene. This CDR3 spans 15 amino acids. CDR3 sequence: CASSLGSGNRNEQFF. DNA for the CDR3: TGTGCCAGCAGCTTGGGTAGCGGGAATAGGAATGAGCAGTTCTTC. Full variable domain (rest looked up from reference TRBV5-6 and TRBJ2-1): DAGVTQSPTHLIKTRGQQVTLRCSPKSGHDTVSWYQQALGQGPQFIFQYYEEEERQRGNFPDRFSGHQFPNYSSELNVNALLLGDSALYLCASSLGSGNRNEQFFGPGTRLTVL.

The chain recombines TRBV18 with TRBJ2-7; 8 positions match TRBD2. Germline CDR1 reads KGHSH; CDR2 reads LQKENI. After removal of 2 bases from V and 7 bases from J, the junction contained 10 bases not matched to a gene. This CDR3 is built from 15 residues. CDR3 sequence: CASSPRPGGEEEQYF. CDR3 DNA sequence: TGTGCCAGCTCACCAAGACCCGGGGGGGAGGAAGAGCAGTACTTC.

The CDR3 loop reads CASSPPLGQGADEQYF. The CDR3 nucleotides are TGTGCCAGCTCACCACCGTTAGGACAGGGGGCCGACGAGCAGTACTTC. The chain has TRBV18 and TRBJ2-7; TRBD1 agrees at 11 bases. With V trimmed by 0 bases and J by 5 bases, 6 bases remained unmatched. Germline lookup yields CDR1 KGHSH and CDR2 LQKENI. The CDR3 is 16 residues long.

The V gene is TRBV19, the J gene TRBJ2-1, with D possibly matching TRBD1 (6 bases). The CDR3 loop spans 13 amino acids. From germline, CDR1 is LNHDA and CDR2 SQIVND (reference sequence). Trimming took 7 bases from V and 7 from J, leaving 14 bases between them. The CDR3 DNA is TGTGCCAGTACACAGGGTCTCCAAAATGAGCAGTTCTTC. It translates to CASTQGLQNEQFF.

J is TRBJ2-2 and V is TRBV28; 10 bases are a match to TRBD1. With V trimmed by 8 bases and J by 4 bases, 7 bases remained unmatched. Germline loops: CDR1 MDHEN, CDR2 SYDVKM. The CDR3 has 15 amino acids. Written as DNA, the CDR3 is TGTGCCAGCGTCGCCGGGACAGGGGCCACCGGGGAGCTGTTTTTT. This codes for CASVAGTGATGELFF.

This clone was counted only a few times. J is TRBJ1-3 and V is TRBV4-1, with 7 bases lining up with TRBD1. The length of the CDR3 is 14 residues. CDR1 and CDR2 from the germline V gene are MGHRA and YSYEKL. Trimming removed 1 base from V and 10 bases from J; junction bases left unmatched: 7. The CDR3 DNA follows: TGCGCCAGCAGCCAAGTAATGACAGGGAATACCATATATTTT. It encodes CASSQVMTGNTIYF.